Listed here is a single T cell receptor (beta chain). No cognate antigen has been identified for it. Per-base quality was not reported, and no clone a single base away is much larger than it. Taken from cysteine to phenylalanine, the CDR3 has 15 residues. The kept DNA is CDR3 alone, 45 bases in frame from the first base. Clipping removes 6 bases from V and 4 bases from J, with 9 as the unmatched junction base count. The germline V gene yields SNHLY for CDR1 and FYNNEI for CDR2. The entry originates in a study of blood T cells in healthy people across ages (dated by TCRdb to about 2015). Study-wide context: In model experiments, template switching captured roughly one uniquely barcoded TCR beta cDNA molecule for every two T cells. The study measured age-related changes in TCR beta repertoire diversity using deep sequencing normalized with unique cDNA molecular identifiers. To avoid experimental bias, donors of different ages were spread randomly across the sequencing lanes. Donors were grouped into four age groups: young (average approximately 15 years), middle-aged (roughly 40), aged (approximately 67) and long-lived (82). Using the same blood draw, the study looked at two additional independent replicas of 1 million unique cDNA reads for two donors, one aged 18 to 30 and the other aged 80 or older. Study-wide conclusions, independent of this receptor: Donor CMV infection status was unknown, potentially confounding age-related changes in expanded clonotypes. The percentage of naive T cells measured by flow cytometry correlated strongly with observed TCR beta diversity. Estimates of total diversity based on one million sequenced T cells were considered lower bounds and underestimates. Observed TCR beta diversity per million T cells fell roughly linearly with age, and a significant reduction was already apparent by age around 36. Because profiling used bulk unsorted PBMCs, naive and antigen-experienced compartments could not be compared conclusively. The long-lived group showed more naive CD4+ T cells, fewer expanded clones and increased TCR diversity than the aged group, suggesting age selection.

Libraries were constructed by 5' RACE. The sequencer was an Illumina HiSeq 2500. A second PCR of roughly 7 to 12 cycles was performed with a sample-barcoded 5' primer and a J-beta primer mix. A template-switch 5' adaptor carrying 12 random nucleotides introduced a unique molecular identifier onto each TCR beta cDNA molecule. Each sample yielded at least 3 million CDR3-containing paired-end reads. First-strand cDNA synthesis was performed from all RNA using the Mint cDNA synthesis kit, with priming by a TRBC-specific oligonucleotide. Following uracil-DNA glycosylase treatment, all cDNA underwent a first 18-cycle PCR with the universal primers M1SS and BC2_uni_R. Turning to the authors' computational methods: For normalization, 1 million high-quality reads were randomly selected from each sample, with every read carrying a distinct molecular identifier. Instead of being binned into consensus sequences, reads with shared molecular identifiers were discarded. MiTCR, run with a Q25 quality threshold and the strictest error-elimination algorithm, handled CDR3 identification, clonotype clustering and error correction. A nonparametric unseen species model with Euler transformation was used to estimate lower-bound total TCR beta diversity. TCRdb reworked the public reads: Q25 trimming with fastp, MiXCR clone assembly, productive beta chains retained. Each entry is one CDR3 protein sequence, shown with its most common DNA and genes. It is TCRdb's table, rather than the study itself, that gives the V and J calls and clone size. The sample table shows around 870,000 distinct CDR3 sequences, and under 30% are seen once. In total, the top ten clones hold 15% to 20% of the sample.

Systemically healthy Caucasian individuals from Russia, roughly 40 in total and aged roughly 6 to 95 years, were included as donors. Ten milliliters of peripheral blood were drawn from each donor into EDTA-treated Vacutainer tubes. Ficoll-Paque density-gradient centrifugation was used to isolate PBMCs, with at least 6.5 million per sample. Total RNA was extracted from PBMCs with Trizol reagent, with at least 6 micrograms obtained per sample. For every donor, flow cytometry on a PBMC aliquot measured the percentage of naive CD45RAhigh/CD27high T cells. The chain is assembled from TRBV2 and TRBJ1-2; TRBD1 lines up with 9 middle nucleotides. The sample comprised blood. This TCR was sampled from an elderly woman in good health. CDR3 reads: CASRADRGEIYGYTF. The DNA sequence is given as TGTGCCAGCAGGGCCGACAGGGGGGAAATCTATGGCTACACCTTC.